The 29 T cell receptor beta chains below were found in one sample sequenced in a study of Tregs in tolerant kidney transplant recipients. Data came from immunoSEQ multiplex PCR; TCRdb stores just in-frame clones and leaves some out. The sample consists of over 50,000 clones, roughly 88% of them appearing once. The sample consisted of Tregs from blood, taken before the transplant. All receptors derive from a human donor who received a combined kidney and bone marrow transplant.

CDR3 amino acids: CASITFSSRNTEAFF. DNA of the CDR3: TGTGCCAGCATTACCTTCTCCTCCCGGAACACTGAAGCTTTCTTT. The chain couples TRBV2 to TRBJ1-1; no clear D gene. V lost 7 bases, J lost 1 base, and 16 bases lay in between. The CDR3 contains 15 residues. CDR1 and CDR2 (germline): SNHLY, FYNNEI. The complete variable domain, with remaining parts taken from reference TRBV2 and TRBJ1-1, reads EPEVTQTPSHQVTQMGQEVILRCVPISNHLYFYWYRQILGQKVEFLVSFYNNEISEKSEIFDDQFSVERPDGSNFTLKIRSTKLEDSAMYFCASITFSSRNTEAFFGQGTRLTVV.

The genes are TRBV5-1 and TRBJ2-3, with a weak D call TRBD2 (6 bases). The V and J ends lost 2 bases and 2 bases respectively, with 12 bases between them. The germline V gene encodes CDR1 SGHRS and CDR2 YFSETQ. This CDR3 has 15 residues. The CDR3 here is CASSLQGRITDTQYF. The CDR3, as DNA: TGCGCCAGCAGCTTACAAGGGAGGATCACAGATACGCAGTATTTT.

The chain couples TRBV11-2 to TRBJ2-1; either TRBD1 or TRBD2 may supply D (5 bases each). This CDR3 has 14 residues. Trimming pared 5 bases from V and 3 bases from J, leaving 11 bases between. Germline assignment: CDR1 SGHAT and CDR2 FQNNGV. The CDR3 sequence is CASSTRGYYNEQFF. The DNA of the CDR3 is TGTGCCAGCAGCACGAGGGGTTACTACAATGAGCAGTTCTTC.

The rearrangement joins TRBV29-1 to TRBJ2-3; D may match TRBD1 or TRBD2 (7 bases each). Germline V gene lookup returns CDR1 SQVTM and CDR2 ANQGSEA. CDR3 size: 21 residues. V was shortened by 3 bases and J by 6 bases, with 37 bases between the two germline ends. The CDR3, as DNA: TGCAGCGTTGAGGATACAGTCGGGGACAGTAAAGGGGGGGGGCGCGGGGATACGCAGTATTTT. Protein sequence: CSVEDTVGDSKGGGRGDTQYF.

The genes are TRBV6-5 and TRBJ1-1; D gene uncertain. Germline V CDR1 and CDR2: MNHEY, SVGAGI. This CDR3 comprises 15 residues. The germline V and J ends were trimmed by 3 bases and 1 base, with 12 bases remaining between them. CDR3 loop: CASSYLGQPNTEAFF. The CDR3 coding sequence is TGTGCCAGCAGTTATCTCGGGCAGCCGAACACTGAAGCTTTCTTT.

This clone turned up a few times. As DNA, the CDR3 is TGTGCCTGGAGTCCTGGGACTAGCGGGAGACTGGAGCAGTTCTTC. Its translation: CAWSPGTSGRLEQFF. The chain links TRBV30 to TRBJ2-1, with TRBD2 matching over 14 bases. The CDR3 covers 15 residues. The ends lost 2 bases at V and 10 bases at J; junction bases unmatched: 7. Germline CDR1 is GTSNPN and CDR2 is SVGIG (reference sequence).

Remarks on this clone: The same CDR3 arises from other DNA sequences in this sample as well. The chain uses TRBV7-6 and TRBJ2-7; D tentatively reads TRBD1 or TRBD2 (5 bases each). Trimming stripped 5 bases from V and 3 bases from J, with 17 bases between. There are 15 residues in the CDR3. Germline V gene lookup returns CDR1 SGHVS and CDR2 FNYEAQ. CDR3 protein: CASSPGGTQSYEQYF. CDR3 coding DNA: TGTGCCAGCAGCCCCGGTGGGACCCAGAGCTACGAGCAGTACTTC.

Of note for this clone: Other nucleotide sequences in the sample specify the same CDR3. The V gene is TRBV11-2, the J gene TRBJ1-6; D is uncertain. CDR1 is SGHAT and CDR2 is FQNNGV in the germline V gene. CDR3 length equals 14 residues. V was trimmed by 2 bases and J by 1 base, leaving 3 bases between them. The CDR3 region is CASSLSSYNSPLHF. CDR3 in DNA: TGTGCCAGCAGCTTAAGTTCCTATAATTCACCCCTCCACTTT.

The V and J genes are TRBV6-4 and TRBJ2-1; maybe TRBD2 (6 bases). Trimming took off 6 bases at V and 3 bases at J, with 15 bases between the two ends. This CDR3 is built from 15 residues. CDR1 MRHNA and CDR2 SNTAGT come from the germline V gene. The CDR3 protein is CASREKRVYYNEQFF. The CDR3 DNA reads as TGTGCCAGCAGAGAAAAGCGGGTTTACTACAATGAGCAGTTCTTC.

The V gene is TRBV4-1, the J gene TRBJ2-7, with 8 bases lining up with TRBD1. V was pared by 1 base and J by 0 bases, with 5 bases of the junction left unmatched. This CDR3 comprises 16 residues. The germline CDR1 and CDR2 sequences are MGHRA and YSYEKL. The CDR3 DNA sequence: TGCGCCAGCAGCCAAGTCGGAGGACAGGGCTCCTACGAGCAGTACTTC. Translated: CASSQVGGQGSYEQYF.

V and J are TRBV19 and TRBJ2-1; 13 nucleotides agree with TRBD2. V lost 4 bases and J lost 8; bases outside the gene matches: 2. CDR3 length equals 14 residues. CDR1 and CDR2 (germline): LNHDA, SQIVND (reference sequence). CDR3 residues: CASSRTSGRDEQFF. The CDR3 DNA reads TGTGCCAGTAGTAGGACTAGCGGGAGAGATGAGCAGTTCTTC.

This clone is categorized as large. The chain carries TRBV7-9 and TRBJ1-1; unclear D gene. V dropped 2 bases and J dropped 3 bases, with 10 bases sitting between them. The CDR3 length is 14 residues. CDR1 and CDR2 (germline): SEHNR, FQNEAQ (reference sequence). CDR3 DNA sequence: TGTGCCAGCAGCTTAATGGGAGCGGACACTGAAGCTTTCTTT. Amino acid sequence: CASSLMGADTEAFF.

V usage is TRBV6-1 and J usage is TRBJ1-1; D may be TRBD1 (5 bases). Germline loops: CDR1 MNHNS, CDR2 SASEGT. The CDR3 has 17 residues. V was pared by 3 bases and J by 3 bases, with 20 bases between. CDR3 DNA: TGTGCCAGCAGTGAGATCTGGCAGAGGGGCGAGGACACTGAAGCTTTCTTT. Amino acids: CASSEIWQRGEDTEAFF.

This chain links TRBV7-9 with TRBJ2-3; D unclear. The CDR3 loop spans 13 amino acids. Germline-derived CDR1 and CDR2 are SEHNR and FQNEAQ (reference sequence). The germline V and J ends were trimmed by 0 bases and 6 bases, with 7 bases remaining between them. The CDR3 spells CASSLARWDTQYF. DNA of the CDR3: TGTGCCAGCAGCTTAGCGAGATGGGATACGCAGTATTTT.

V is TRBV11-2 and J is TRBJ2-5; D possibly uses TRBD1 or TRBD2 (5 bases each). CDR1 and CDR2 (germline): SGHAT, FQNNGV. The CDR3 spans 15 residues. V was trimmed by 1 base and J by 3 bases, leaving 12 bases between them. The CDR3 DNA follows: TGTGCCAGCAGCTTAGGCCTCGGGACGAAAGAGACCCAGTACTTC. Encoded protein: CASSLGLGTKETQYF.

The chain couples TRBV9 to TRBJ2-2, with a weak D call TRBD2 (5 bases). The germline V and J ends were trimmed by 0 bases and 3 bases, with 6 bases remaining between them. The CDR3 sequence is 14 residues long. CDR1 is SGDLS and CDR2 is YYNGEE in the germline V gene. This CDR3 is CASSVVGDTGELFF. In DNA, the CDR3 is TGTGCCAGCAGCGTAGTCGGGGACACCGGGGAGCTGTTTTTT.

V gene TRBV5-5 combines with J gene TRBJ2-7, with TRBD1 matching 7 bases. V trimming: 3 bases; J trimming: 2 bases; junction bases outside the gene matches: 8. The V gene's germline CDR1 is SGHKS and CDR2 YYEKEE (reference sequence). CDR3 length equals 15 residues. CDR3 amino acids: CASSSKGAYTYEQYF. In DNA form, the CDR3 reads TGTGCCAGCAGCTCAAAGGGGGCTTATACCTACGAGCAGTACTTC.

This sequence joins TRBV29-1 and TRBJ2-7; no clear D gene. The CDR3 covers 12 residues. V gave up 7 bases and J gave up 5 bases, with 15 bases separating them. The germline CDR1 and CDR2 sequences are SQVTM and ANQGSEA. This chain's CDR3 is CSARIRVNEQYF. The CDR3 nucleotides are TGCAGCGCCCGAATACGGGTTAACGAGCAGTACTTC.

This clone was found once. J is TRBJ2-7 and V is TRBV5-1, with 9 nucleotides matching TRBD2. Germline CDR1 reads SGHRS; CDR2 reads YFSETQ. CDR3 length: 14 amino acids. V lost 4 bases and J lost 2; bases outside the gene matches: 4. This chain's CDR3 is CASSASGAAYEQYF. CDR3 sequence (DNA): TGCGCCAGCAGCGCTAGCGGGGCTGCCTACGAGCAGTACTTC.

The CDR3 DNA follows: TGTGCCAGTAGTATAGGACAGCGCTCCTATAATTCACCCCTCCACTTT. Protein sequence: CASSIGQRSYNSPLHF. The chain joins TRBV19 to TRBJ1-6; tentatively, D is TRBD1 (5 bases). Germline assignment: CDR1 LNHDA and CDR2 SQIVND (reference sequence). Trimming removed 1 base from V and 0 bases from J, with 7 bases in between. This CDR3 has 16 residues.

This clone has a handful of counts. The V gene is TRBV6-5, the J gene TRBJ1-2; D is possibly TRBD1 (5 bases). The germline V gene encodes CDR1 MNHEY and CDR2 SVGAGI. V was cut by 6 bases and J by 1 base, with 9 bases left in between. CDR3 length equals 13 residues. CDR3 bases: TGTGCCAGCAGGATACAGGTTAACTATGGCTACACCTTC. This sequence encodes CASRIQVNYGYTF.

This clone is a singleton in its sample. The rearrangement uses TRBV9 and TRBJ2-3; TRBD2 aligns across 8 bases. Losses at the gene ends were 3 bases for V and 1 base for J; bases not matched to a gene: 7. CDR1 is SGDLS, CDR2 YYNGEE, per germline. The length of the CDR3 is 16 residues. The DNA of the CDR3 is TGTGCCAGCAGCGCGGGAGGGCAACCCCGCACAGATACGCAGTATTTT. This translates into CASSAGGQPRTDTQYF.

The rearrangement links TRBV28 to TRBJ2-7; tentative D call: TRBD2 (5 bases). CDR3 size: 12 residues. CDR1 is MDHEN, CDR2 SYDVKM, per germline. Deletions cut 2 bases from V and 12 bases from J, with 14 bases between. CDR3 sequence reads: CASSLIGRRPYF. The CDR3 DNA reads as TGTGCCAGCAGTTTAATAGGCAGGAGGCCGTACTTC.

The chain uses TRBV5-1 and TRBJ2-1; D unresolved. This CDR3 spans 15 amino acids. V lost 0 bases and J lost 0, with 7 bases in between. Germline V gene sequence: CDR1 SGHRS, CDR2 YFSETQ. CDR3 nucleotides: TGCGCCAGCAGCTTGGGTCCGAGCTCCTACAATGAGCAGTTCTTC. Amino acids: CASSLGPSSYNEQFF.

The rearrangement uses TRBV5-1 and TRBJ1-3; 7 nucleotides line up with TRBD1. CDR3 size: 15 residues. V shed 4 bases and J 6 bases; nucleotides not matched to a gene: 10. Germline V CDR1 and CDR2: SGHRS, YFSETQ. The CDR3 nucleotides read TGCGCCAGCAGCCTAGGACGGGACAGAACAAACACCATATATTTT. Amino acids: CASSLGRDRTNTIYF.

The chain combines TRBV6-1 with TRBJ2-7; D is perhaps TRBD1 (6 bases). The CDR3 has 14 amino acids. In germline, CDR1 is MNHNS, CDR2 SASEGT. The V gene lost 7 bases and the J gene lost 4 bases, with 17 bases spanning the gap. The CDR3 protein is CASTAWGTKYEQYF. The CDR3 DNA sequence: TGTGCCAGCACCGCATGGGGGACAAAATACGAGCAGTACTTC.

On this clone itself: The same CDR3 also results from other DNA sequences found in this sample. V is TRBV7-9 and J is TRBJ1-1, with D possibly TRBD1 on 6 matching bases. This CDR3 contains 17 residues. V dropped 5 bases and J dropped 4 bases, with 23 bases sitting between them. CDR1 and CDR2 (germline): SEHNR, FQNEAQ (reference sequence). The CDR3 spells CASSARGAGVLGTEAFF. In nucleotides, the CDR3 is TGTGCCAGCAGCGCCCGGGGGGCGGGGGTTTTGGGCACTGAAGCTTTCTTT.

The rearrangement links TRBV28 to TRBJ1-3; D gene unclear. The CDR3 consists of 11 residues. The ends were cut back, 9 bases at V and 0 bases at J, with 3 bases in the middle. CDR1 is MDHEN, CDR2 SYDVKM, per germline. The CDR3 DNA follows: TGTGCCAGTCTCTCTGGAAACACCATATATTTT. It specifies CASLSGNTIYF.

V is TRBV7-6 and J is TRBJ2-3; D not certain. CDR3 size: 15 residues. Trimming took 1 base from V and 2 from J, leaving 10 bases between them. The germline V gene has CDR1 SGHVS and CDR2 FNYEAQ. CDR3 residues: CASSLVASHTDTQYF. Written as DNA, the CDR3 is TGTGCCAGCAGCTTAGTCGCTAGTCACACAGATACGCAGTATTTT.